The clone carrying this T cell receptor (beta chain) occurred a few times. Its antigen is not known. Other nucleotide sequences from this sample produce the same CDR3. This CDR3 contains 15 residues. Germline CDR1 reads MDHEN; CDR2 reads SYDVKM. V gave up 4 bases and J gave up 3 bases; unmatched junction bases: 8. The source of the sample is a study of cytomegalovirus exposure and HLA in healthy donors. Study-level findings and limits: Overall, approximately 150 TCR beta chains were annotated as cytomegalovirus-associated. Reportedly, HLA-A and HLA-B alleles of most subjects were accurately predicted from TCR beta.

With 60 Vbeta and 13 Jbeta primers, the PCR was carried out. How the authors handled the data: Some 9.9 million of 65 million to 95 million unique TCR beta chains were shared, per a later count. Assay used: immunoSEQ multiplex PCR; TCRdb lists only in-frame clones, some missing. V, J and clone size were drawn from that table, and D and trimming were deduced from the DNA. The sample records about 130,000 clones, approximately 10% being singletons. The sequencing input was PBMCs. This clonotype originated in a woman between 18 and 30 years old in good health and CMV-seropositive. This chain joins TRBV28 and TRBJ2-7; TRBD1 aligns across 8 bases. CDR3 in amino acids: CASSSPGQGVYEQYF. Written as DNA, the CDR3 is TGTGCCAGCAGTTCCCCAGGACAGGGCGTCTACGAGCAGTACTTC.